This is a list of T cell receptor beta chains from one sample in a study of blood T cell repertoires in COVID-19. The data were produced by immunoSEQ multiplex PCR, yet TCRdb's version contains in-frame clones alone and is incomplete. The sample carries a few hundred thousand clones, 80% to 90% recorded once. The sequenced sample was PBMCs or T cells enriched from blood (not recorded which). The receptors stem from a woman between 40 and 50 years old with acute COVID-19. Both conserved end residues are part of each CDR3. D genes are given only for firm matches. Clone size appears in some rows only: once, few, many, or a class for an expanded clone.

CDR3 length: 14
V gene: TRBV24-1
clone size: once
J gene: TRBJ1-2
D gene: TRBD1
CDR3 protein: CATSDPQGAYGYTF
CDR3 DNA: TGTGCCACCAGTGATCCACAGGGGGCCTATGGCTACACCTTC

CDR3 length: 14
V gene: TRBV24-1
clone size: once
J gene: TRBJ2-2
D gene: TRBD2
CDR3 protein: CATWGGTDTGELFF
CDR3 DNA: TGTGCCACTTGGGGGGGGACGGACACCGGGGAGCTGTTTTTT

CDR3 length: 16
V gene: TRBV11-2
clone size: .
J gene: TRBJ1-1
D gene: .
CDR3 protein: CASRRGPALMNTEAFF
CDR3 DNA: TGTGCCAGCAGACGCGGCCCCGCTCTCATGAACACTGAAGCTTTCTTT

CDR3 length: 14
V gene: TRBV24-1
clone size: few
J gene: TRBJ2-3
D gene: .
CDR3 protein: CATSDRTSVDTQYF
CDR3 DNA: TGTGCCACCAGTGATCGAACCTCGGTAGATACGCAGTATTTT

CDR3 length: 16
V gene: TRBV10-2
clone size: few
J gene: TRBJ1-5
D gene: .
CDR3 protein: CASSVQGWLGNQPQHF
CDR3 DNA: TGCGCCAGCAGTGTACAGGGTTGGTTAGGCAATCAGCCCCAGCATTTT

CDR3 length: 16
V gene: TRBV5-1
clone size: .
J gene: TRBJ2-7
D gene: TRBD2
CDR3 protein: CASSPRPGGSTYEQYF
CDR3 DNA: TGCGCCAGCAGCCCCCGTCCCGGCGGGAGTACCTACGAGCAGTACTTC

CDR3 length: 13
V gene: TRBV7-9
clone size: .
J gene: TRBJ2-5
D gene: .
CDR3 protein: CASTQGGKETQYF
CDR3 DNA: TGTGCCAGTACCCAGGGGGGAAAGGAGACCCAGTACTTC

CDR3 length: 17
V gene: TRBV5-1
clone size: .
J gene: TRBJ2-6
D gene: TRBD1
CDR3 protein: CASSLGQASSGANVLTF
CDR3 DNA: TGCGCCAGCAGCCTTGGACAGGCCTCCTCTGGGGCCAACGTCCTGACTTTC

CDR3 length: 13
V gene: TRBV7-9
clone size: .
J gene: TRBJ1-1
D gene: .
CDR3 protein: CASSFIGGAEAFF
CDR3 DNA: TGTGCCAGCAGCTTTATCGGGGGAGCTGAAGCTTTCTTT

CDR3 length: 16
V gene: TRBV6-1
clone size: .
J gene: TRBJ1-5
D gene: .
CDR3 protein: CASREGGGRSNQPQHF
CDR3 DNA: TGTGCCAGCAGAGAAGGCGGGGGTAGGAGCAATCAGCCCCAGCATTTT

CDR3 length: 13
V gene: TRBV15
clone size: once
J gene: TRBJ1-1
D gene: .
CDR3 protein: CATSSTADTEAFF
CDR3 DNA: TGTGCCACCAGCAGCACCGCGGACACTGAAGCTTTCTTT

CDR3 length: 15
V gene: TRBV4-3
clone size: .
J gene: TRBJ2-1
D gene: TRBD2
CDR3 protein: CASSLSSGNYNEQFF
CDR3 DNA: TGCGCCAGCAGCCTCTCTAGCGGGAATTACAATGAGCAGTTCTTC

CDR3 length: 14
V gene: TRBV27
clone size: .
J gene: TRBJ2-1
D gene: .
CDR3 protein: CASSLPGGLNEQFF
CDR3 DNA: TGTGCCAGCAGTTTACCTGGCGGCCTCAACGAGCAGTTCTTC

CDR3 length: 14
V gene: TRBV4-2
clone size: .
J gene: TRBJ1-1
D gene: TRBD1
CDR3 protein: CASRQDRENTEAFF
CDR3 DNA: TGTGCCAGCAGACAGGACAGGGAGAACACTGAAGCTTTCTTT

CDR3 length: 15
V gene: TRBV13
clone size: .
J gene: TRBJ1-1
D gene: .
CDR3 protein: CASSLAPIKGTEAFF
CDR3 DNA: TGTGCCAGCAGCTTGGCCCCCATCAAGGGGACTGAAGCTTTCTTT

CDR3 length: 15
V gene: TRBV2
clone size: .
J gene: TRBJ1-3
D gene: .
CDR3 protein: CASRPDSVVGNTIYF
CDR3 DNA: TGTGCCAGCAGGCCAGACTCGGTAGTAGGAAACACCATATATTTT

CDR3 length: 15
V gene: TRBV5-1
clone size: .
J gene: TRBJ1-1
D gene: .
CDR3 protein: CASIGGGAGNTEAFF
CDR3 DNA: TGCGCCAGCATAGGGGGGGGCGCCGGGAACACTGAAGCTTTCTTT

CDR3 length: 14
V gene: TRBV11-2
clone size: .
J gene: TRBJ2-1
D gene: TRBD2
CDR3 protein: CASSLLAGGYEQFF
CDR3 DNA: TGTGCCAGCAGCCTACTAGCGGGAGGGTATGAGCAGTTCTTC

CDR3 length: 15
V gene: TRBV29-1
clone size: .
J gene: TRBJ2-2
D gene: .
CDR3 protein: CSVELASGNTGELFF
CDR3 DNA: TGCAGCGTTGAATTGGCGAGCGGTAACACCGGGGAGCTGTTTTTT

CDR3 length: 15
V gene: TRBV19
clone size: once
J gene: TRBJ2-7
D gene: TRBD1
CDR3 protein: CASSFTGTGDYEQYF
CDR3 DNA: TGTGCCAGTAGTTTCACCGGGACAGGGGACTACGAGCAGTACTTC

CDR3 length: 15
V gene: TRBV4-1
clone size: once
J gene: TRBJ2-3
D gene: .
CDR3 protein: CASSRAEALGNTQYF
CDR3 DNA: TGCGCCAGCAGCAGGGCGGAGGCCTTGGGGAATACGCAGTATTTT

CDR3 length: 13
V gene: TRBV9
clone size: .
J gene: TRBJ2-7
D gene: TRBD1
CDR3 protein: CASSVGQGREQYF
CDR3 DNA: TGTGCCAGCAGCGTGGGACAGGGACGCGAGCAGTACTTC

CDR3 length: 15
V gene: TRBV7-6
clone size: .
J gene: TRBJ2-7
D gene: TRBD2
CDR3 protein: CASSLEAGGSYEQYF
CDR3 DNA: TGTGCCAGCAGCTTAGAGGCGGGGGGCTCCTACGAGCAGTACTTC

CDR3 length: 15
V gene: TRBV19
clone size: .
J gene: TRBJ2-2
D gene: TRBD2
CDR3 protein: CATKREGLLAGELFF
CDR3 DNA: TGTGCCACCAAGCGGGAGGGCCTTCTTGCCGGGGAGCTGTTTTTT

CDR3 length: 12
V gene: TRBV6-5
clone size: .
J gene: TRBJ1-6
D gene: .
CDR3 protein: CASSEYNSPLHF
CDR3 DNA: TGTGCCAGCTCCGAGTATAATTCACCCCTCCACTTT

CDR3 length: 16
V gene: TRBV23-1
clone size: .
J gene: TRBJ1-2
D gene: .
CDR3 protein: CASSQGGTTGFYGYTF
CDR3 DNA: TGCGCCAGCAGTCAGGGGGGGACCACAGGCTTCTATGGCTACACCTTC

CDR3 length: 11
V gene: TRBV30
clone size: .
J gene: TRBJ1-2
D gene: .
CDR3 protein: CAREGAYGYTF
CDR3 DNA: TGTGCCCGGGAAGGGGCGTATGGCTACACCTTC

CDR3 length: 15
V gene: TRBV7-9
clone size: many
J gene: TRBJ1-3
D gene: TRBD1
CDR3 protein: CASSTTGGPGNTIYF
CDR3 DNA: TGTGCCAGCAGCACGACAGGGGGTCCTGGAAACACCATATATTTT

CDR3 length: 14
V gene: TRBV3-1/TRBV3-2
clone size: .
J gene: TRBJ2-7
D gene: .
CDR3 protein: CASSHGQGGYEQYF
CDR3 DNA: TGTGCCAGCAGCCACGGGCAGGGGGGTTACGAGCAGTACTTC

CDR3 length: 16
V gene: TRBV27
clone size: .
J gene: TRBJ1-3
D gene: TRBD1
CDR3 protein: CASSPWTGRSGNTIYF
CDR3 DNA: TGTGCCAGCAGTCCCTGGACAGGGAGAAGTGGAAACACCATATATTTT

CDR3 length: 14
V gene: TRBV27
clone size: .
J gene: TRBJ1-1
D gene: .
CDR3 protein: CASRPGVVNTEAFF
CDR3 DNA: TGTGCCAGCAGACCAGGGGTAGTGAACACTGAAGCTTTCTTT

CDR3 length: 14
V gene: TRBV9
clone size: .
J gene: TRBJ2-1
D gene: .
CDR3 protein: CASAPGGNSNEQFF
CDR3 DNA: TGTGCCAGCGCCCCGGGCGGGAATTCAAATGAGCAGTTCTTC

CDR3 length: 14
V gene: TRBV19
clone size: .
J gene: TRBJ2-2
D gene: .
CDR3 protein: CASSGRAWTGELFF
CDR3 DNA: TGTGCCAGTAGTGGCAGGGCTTGGACCGGGGAGCTGTTTTTT

CDR3 length: 12
V gene: TRBV19
clone size: .
J gene: TRBJ2-5
D gene: .
CDR3 protein: CASSDSKETQYF
CDR3 DNA: TGTGCCAGTAGTGACTCGAAAGAGACCCAGTACTTC

CDR3 length: 14
V gene: TRBV4-3
clone size: once
J gene: TRBJ1-1
D gene: TRBD1
CDR3 protein: CASSQETGRSEAFF
CDR3 DNA: TGCGCCAGCAGCCAAGAGACAGGGAGGTCTGAAGCTTTCTTT

CDR3 length: 13
V gene: TRBV28
clone size: .
J gene: TRBJ2-4
D gene: TRBD1
CDR3 protein: CAGGTGGENIQYF
CDR3 DNA: TGTGCCGGTGGGACAGGGGGGGAAAACATTCAGTACTTC

CDR3 length: 14
V gene: TRBV7-3
clone size: .
J gene: TRBJ2-7
D gene: .
CDR3 protein: CASSLTGPGSEQYF
CDR3 DNA: TGTGCCAGCAGCTTAACGGGGCCCGGGAGCGAGCAGTACTTC

CDR3 length: 16
V gene: TRBV5-1
clone size: .
J gene: TRBJ2-2
D gene: .
CDR3 protein: CASSRESAKATGELFF
CDR3 DNA: TGCGCCAGCAGCCGGGAATCCGCGAAGGCCACCGGGGAGCTGTTTTTT

CDR3 length: 13
V gene: TRBV19
clone size: once
J gene: TRBJ1-2
D gene: .
CDR3 protein: CASSWDSNYGYTF
CDR3 DNA: TGTGCCAGTTCATGGGACTCAAACTATGGCTACACCTTC

CDR3 length: 15
V gene: TRBV14
clone size: .
J gene: TRBJ1-1
D gene: .
CDR3 protein: CASSPKLRVNTEAFF
CDR3 DNA: TGTGCCAGCAGCCCTAAGTTGAGGGTGAACACTGAAGCTTTCTTT

CDR3 length: 14
V gene: TRBV6-2/TRBV6-3
clone size: once
J gene: TRBJ2-3
D gene: .
CDR3 protein: CASSSGRDTDTQYF
CDR3 DNA: TGTGCCAGCAGTAGCGGGCGGGATACAGATACGCAGTATTTT

CDR3 length: 16
V gene: TRBV4-1
clone size: .
J gene: TRBJ2-7
D gene: TRBD2
CDR3 protein: CASSQEGLAGHYEQYF
CDR3 DNA: TGCGCCAGCAGCCAAGAAGGGCTAGCGGGGCACTACGAGCAGTACTTC

CDR3 length: 14
V gene: TRBV28
clone size: .
J gene: TRBJ2-3
D gene: .
CDR3 protein: CASSSGRGDYTQYF
CDR3 DNA: TGTGCCAGCAGTTCTGGCCGCGGGGACTATACGCAGTATTTT

CDR3 length: 15
V gene: TRBV9
clone size: .
J gene: TRBJ2-7
D gene: .
CDR3 protein: CASSPSRVAAGEQYF
CDR3 DNA: TGTGCCAGCAGCCCCAGCCGGGTAGCGGCGGGGGAGCAGTACTTC

CDR3 length: 16
V gene: TRBV28
clone size: .
J gene: TRBJ1-5
D gene: TRBD1
CDR3 protein: CASSLVGQGGNQPQHF
CDR3 DNA: TGTGCCAGCAGTTTGGTCGGACAGGGGGGCAATCAGCCCCAGCATTTT

CDR3 length: 15
V gene: TRBV28
clone size: .
J gene: TRBJ1-5
D gene: .
CDR3 protein: CASSSGGRGNQPQHF
CDR3 DNA: TGTGCCAGCAGTTCAGGAGGGAGGGGGAATCAGCCCCAGCATTTT

CDR3 length: 12
V gene: TRBV12-3/TRBV12-4
clone size: once
J gene: TRBJ2-4
D gene: TRBD1
CDR3 protein: CASSRQGNIQYF
CDR3 DNA: TGTGCCAGCAGCCGACAGGGTAACATTCAGTACTTC

CDR3 length: 15
V gene: TRBV5-1
clone size: .
J gene: TRBJ1-1
D gene: .
CDR3 protein: CASSWEGASSTEAFF
CDR3 DNA: TGCGCCAGCAGCTGGGAAGGGGCGTCGAGCACTGAAGCTTTCTTT

CDR3 length: 14
V gene: TRBV9
clone size: .
J gene: TRBJ1-1
D gene: .
CDR3 protein: CASSTHPTGTEAFF
CDR3 DNA: TGTGCCAGCAGCACCCATCCGACAGGCACTGAAGCTTTCTTT

CDR3 length: 17
V gene: TRBV4-3
clone size: .
J gene: TRBJ1-5
D gene: TRBD1
CDR3 protein: CASSQAPQGRGDQPQHF
CDR3 DNA: TGCGCCAGCAGCCAAGCCCCACAGGGGCGTGGGGATCAGCCCCAGCATTTT

CDR3 length: 15
V gene: TRBV29-1
clone size: .
J gene: TRBJ2-1
D gene: TRBD2
CDR3 protein: CSVEETSGGINEQFF
CDR3 DNA: TGCAGCGTTGAAGAGACTAGCGGGGGGATCAATGAGCAGTTCTTC

CDR3 length: 14
V gene: TRBV30
clone size: .
J gene: TRBJ1-5
D gene: .
CDR3 protein: CAWGETNGNQPQHF
CDR3 DNA: TGTGCCTGGGGGGAGACGAATGGCAATCAGCCCCAGCATTTT

CDR3 length: 17
V gene: TRBV7-9
clone size: .
J gene: TRBJ2-4
D gene: TRBD2
CDR3 protein: CASSLGLAGGAANIQYF
CDR3 DNA: TGTGCCAGCAGCCTAGGACTAGCGGGAGGGGCCGCAAACATTCAGTACTTC

CDR3 length: 13
V gene: TRBV11-2
clone size: .
J gene: TRBJ1-2
D gene: .
CDR3 protein: CASSTPQHGGYTF
CDR3 DNA: TGTGCCAGCAGCACCCCTCAGCACGGGGGCTACACCTTC